The 5 T cell receptor beta chains given below trace back to one sample, sequenced in a study of control samples from healthy donors and cancer patients. Sequencing was performed with immunoSEQ multiplex PCR; in TCRdb, only in-frame clones are kept and a portion is missing. The sample carries about 80,000 clones, 90% to 95% recorded once. The sample consisted of blood. The receptors were sampled from a man aged 50 to 60 in good health.

This clone has just one count. The chain is built from TRBV2 and TRBJ2-3; D is ambiguous. Germline CDR1 reads SNHLY; CDR2 reads FYNNEI. The ends were cut back, 4 bases at V and 6 bases at J, with 11 bases in the middle. CDR3 size: 13 residues. CDR3 bases: TGTGCCAGCAGTGTTGCCCGCGGCGATACGCAGTATTTT. This codes for CASSVARGDTQYF.

The chain employs TRBV4-3 and TRBJ2-2, with 7 bases lining up with TRBD1. The V gene's germline CDR1 is LGHNA and CDR2 YSLEER. Unmatched junction bases numbered 2, after V lost 4 bases and J lost 0 bases. The CDR3 extends over 15 amino acids. The CDR3 is CASSPGQTNTGELFF. The CDR3 DNA sequence: TGCGCCAGCAGCCCGGGACAGACGAACACCGGGGAGCTGTTTTTT.

The chain couples TRBV7-2 to TRBJ1-3; D gene uncertain. This CDR3 has 13 residues. V lost 2 bases to trimming and J lost 0 bases, with 2 bases between them. CDR1 SGHTA and CDR2 FQGNSA come from the germline V gene. The chain's CDR3 is CASSLSSGNTIYF. The CDR3 nucleotides are TGTGCCAGCAGCTTATCCTCTGGAAACACCATATATTTT.

V gene TRBV3-1 (or the pseudogene TRBV3-2) combines with J gene TRBJ2-7; unclear D gene. This CDR3 is 17 amino acids long. Trimming cost V 4 bases and J 3 bases, with 22 bases left between them. In germline, CDR1 is LGHDT, CDR2 YNNKEL (reference sequence). CDR3 protein: CASSPYRQGYSGYEQYF. In nucleotides, the CDR3 is TGTGCCAGCAGCCCATACCGACAAGGGTACTCGGGCTACGAGCAGTACTTC.

This clone was recorded only once. For the CDR3, the DNA is TGCGCCAGCAGCTTGATGGGGGGCACTGAAGCTTTCTTT. Translating it yields CASSLMGGTEAFF. The rearrangement uses TRBV5-1 and TRBJ1-1; D possibly corresponds to TRBD1 (5 bases). CDR1 SGHRS and CDR2 YFSETQ come from the germline V gene. The CDR3 has 13 amino acids. V lost 1 base, J lost 4 bases, and 8 bases lay in between. The full variable domain, its missing parts supplied by reference TRBV5-1 and TRBJ1-1, is KAGVTQTPRYLIKTRGQQVTLSCSPISGHRSVSWYQQTPGQGLQFLFEYFSETQRNKGNFPGRFSGRQFSNSRSEMNVSTLELGDSALYLCASSLMGGTEAFFGQGTRLTVV.